This is a list of T cell receptor beta chains from one sample in a study of blood T cells in healthy people across ages. A single record per CDR3 protein comes from TCRdb applying MiXCR to the 5' RACE reads. The data hold 1.5 million to 2 million distinct CDR3 sequences, with about 50% observed a single time. Sequencing was done on a sample of blood. The receptors were sampled from a woman in her forties in good health. Both conserved end residues are part of each CDR3. D genes are given only for firm matches. Expanded clones get a size class; other rows say once, few or many, or leave the size out.

d_gene: .
j_gene: TRBJ2-5
abundance: many
v_gene: TRBV5-1
CDR3nt: TGCGCCAGCAGCTTGGGCCAGTACCAAGAGACCCAGTACTTC
CDR3aa: CASSLGQYQETQYF

d_gene: .
j_gene: TRBJ2-1
abundance: many
v_gene: TRBV6-4
CDR3nt: TGTGCCAGCAGTGCCGACGGCCACAATGAGCAGTTCTTC
CDR3aa: CASSADGHNEQFF

d_gene: .
j_gene: TRBJ2-1
abundance: .
v_gene: TRBV20-1
CDR3nt: TGCAGTGGTTCCCCGGTGGTCCATGAGCAGTTCTTC
CDR3aa: CSGSPVVHEQFF

d_gene: .
j_gene: TRBJ2-3
abundance: .
v_gene: TRBV14
CDR3nt: TGTGCCAGCAGCCAAGGACCTAGCAACTGGGATACGCAGTATTTT
CDR3aa: CASSQGPSNWDTQYF

d_gene: TRBD2
j_gene: TRBJ2-7
abundance: few
v_gene: TRBV7-2
CDR3nt: TGTGCCAGCAGCTTAGGACTAGCCGATGAGCAGTACTTC
CDR3aa: CASSLGLADEQYF

d_gene: TRBD1
j_gene: TRBJ2-4
abundance: .
v_gene: TRBV20-1
CDR3nt: TGCAGTGCTGGCAACAGGGGAACCAAAAACATTCAGTACTTC
CDR3aa: CSAGNRGTKNIQYF

d_gene: TRBD2
j_gene: TRBJ2-4
abundance: few
v_gene: TRBV7-6
CDR3nt: TGTGCCAGCAGCCTTGGGACTAGCGAAAACATTCAGTACTTC
CDR3aa: CASSLGTSENIQYF

d_gene: .
j_gene: TRBJ2-6
abundance: few
v_gene: TRBV20-1
CDR3nt: TGCAGTGCTAAGTTCGGCTCTGGGGCCAACGTCCTGACTTTC
CDR3aa: CSAKFGSGANVLTF

d_gene: TRBD2
j_gene: TRBJ2-5
abundance: .
v_gene: TRBV19
CDR3nt: TGTGCCAGTAGTGGCGGGACTAGGAGGCAAGAGACCCAGTACTTC
CDR3aa: CASSGGTRRQETQYF

d_gene: .
j_gene: TRBJ1-2
abundance: few
v_gene: TRBV13
CDR3nt: TGTGCCAGCAGCTTAGAGGCAGGGCGGGAGGGCTACACCTTC
CDR3aa: CASSLEAGREGYTF

d_gene: TRBD1
j_gene: TRBJ2-3
abundance: .
v_gene: TRBV20-1
CDR3nt: TGCAGTGCAAATAACGACAGGGCCGCGCAGTATTTT
CDR3aa: CSANNDRAAQYF

d_gene: .
j_gene: TRBJ2-7
abundance: .
v_gene: TRBV29-1
CDR3nt: TGCAGCGCTGCGCTGGAGGGTCCTTTCGGGGAGCAGTACTTC
CDR3aa: CSAALEGPFGEQYF

d_gene: TRBD2
j_gene: TRBJ2-1
abundance: .
v_gene: TRBV6-2/TRBV6-3
CDR3nt: TGTGCCAGCAGTTACCCCTGGGACTACCACAATGAGCAGTTCTTC
CDR3aa: CASSYPWDYHNEQFF

d_gene: TRBD1
j_gene: TRBJ2-7
abundance: few
v_gene: TRBV4-1
CDR3nt: TGCGCCAGCAGCCAACTCGGGACAGCCAACCCCTACGAGCAGTACTTC
CDR3aa: CASSQLGTANPYEQYF

d_gene: TRBD1
j_gene: TRBJ1-5
abundance: .
v_gene: TRBV28
CDR3nt: TGTGCCAGCAGTTCCCAGACAGGGCAATGGCAGCCCCAGCATTTT
CDR3aa: CASSSQTGQWQPQHF

d_gene: TRBD2
j_gene: TRBJ2-1
abundance: .
v_gene: TRBV20-1
CDR3nt: TGCAGTGCTGTGTTAGCGGGGGCGATTTACAATGAGCAGTTCTTC
CDR3aa: CSAVLAGAIYNEQFF

d_gene: TRBD1
j_gene: TRBJ2-3
abundance: .
v_gene: TRBV7-2
CDR3nt: TGTGCCAGCAGCTTAAGGGACAGGTCAGAGTCTAGCACAGATACGCAGTATTTT
CDR3aa: CASSLRDRSESSTDTQYF

d_gene: TRBD2
j_gene: TRBJ2-1
abundance: .
v_gene: TRBV29-1
CDR3nt: TGCAGCTCCCCCGGGGCGGGGGGGCGCTACAATGAGCAGTTCTTC
CDR3aa: CSSPGAGGRYNEQFF

d_gene: .
j_gene: TRBJ1-6
abundance: few
v_gene: TRBV28
CDR3nt: TGTGCCAGCAGTTTTCAGGGGCCTCAGCAGGGTTCACCCCTCCACTTT
CDR3aa: CASSFQGPQQGSPLHF

d_gene: TRBD2
j_gene: TRBJ2-1
abundance: .
v_gene: TRBV11-1
CDR3nt: TGTGCCAGCAGTCGCGGGGCTAGCGGTTCCTACAATGAGCAGTTCTTC
CDR3aa: CASSRGASGSYNEQFF

d_gene: TRBD1
j_gene: TRBJ2-7
abundance: .
v_gene: TRBV20-1
CDR3nt: TGCAGTGCTAGTACGGGACAGGGGCCCTACGAGCAGTACTTC
CDR3aa: CSASTGQGPYEQYF

d_gene: .
j_gene: TRBJ2-5
abundance: few
v_gene: TRBV12-3/TRBV12-4
CDR3nt: TGTGCCAGCAGTTTATCCGTCGGGCCAAGAGAGACCCAGTACTTC
CDR3aa: CASSLSVGPRETQYF

d_gene: .
j_gene: TRBJ1-4
abundance: .
v_gene: TRBV6-5
CDR3nt: TGTGCCTGCTCTGGGATGGAAAATGAAAGACTGTTTTTT
CDR3aa: CACSGMENERLFF

d_gene: .
j_gene: TRBJ2-1
abundance: .
v_gene: TRBV7-6
CDR3nt: TGCGCCAGCATCCCCCAACCCAATGAGCAGTTCTTC
CDR3aa: CASIPQPNEQFF

d_gene: .
j_gene: TRBJ2-5
abundance: .
v_gene: TRBV7-2
CDR3nt: TGTGCCAGCAGCATCCCGGGGAAAGAGACCCAGTACTTC
CDR3aa: CASSIPGKETQYF

d_gene: .
j_gene: TRBJ2-3
abundance: .
v_gene: TRBV12-3/TRBV12-4
CDR3nt: TGTGCCAGCAGATTCCGTGGACAGAGAGCAGATGCGCAGTATTTT
CDR3aa: CASRFRGQRADAQYF

d_gene: .
j_gene: TRBJ1-1
abundance: .
v_gene: TRBV14
CDR3nt: TGTGCCAGCAGCCAAGATGATAGACGACAGAGTGCGGCTTTCTTT
CDR3aa: CASSQDDRRQSAAFF

d_gene: .
j_gene: TRBJ2-2
abundance: .
v_gene: TRBV6-5
CDR3nt: TGTGCCAGCAGTGACATGGTTAACGGGGAGCTGTTTTTT
CDR3aa: CASSDMVNGELFF

d_gene: TRBD1
j_gene: TRBJ2-7
abundance: .
v_gene: TRBV5-5
CDR3nt: TGTGCCAGCAGCTTCGGAGACAGGGGAATACTCGAGCAGTACTTC
CDR3aa: CASSFGDRGILEQYF

d_gene: TRBD1
j_gene: TRBJ2-7
abundance: few
v_gene: TRBV7-2
CDR3nt: TGTGCCAGCAGAACCCCCGGGGGGACAGGGTCCTACGAGCAGTACTTC
CDR3aa: CASRTPGGTGSYEQYF

d_gene: TRBD2
j_gene: TRBJ2-5
abundance: .
v_gene: TRBV7-6
CDR3nt: TGTGCCAGCAGCTCCCCAGCGGGGGGGACAGAGACCCAGTACTTC
CDR3aa: CASSSPAGGTETQYF

d_gene: .
j_gene: TRBJ1-6
abundance: .
v_gene: TRBV7-9
CDR3nt: TGTGCCAGCAGCTTAGAATTGGACGGTTCACCCCTCCACTTT
CDR3aa: CASSLELDGSPLHF

d_gene: TRBD2
j_gene: TRBJ2-5
abundance: .
v_gene: TRBV27
CDR3nt: TGTGCCAGCAGTCCCATCGTGGCTAGCGGGGTGGAGACCCAGTACTTC
CDR3aa: CASSPIVASGVETQYF

d_gene: .
j_gene: TRBJ2-1
abundance: .
v_gene: TRBV18
CDR3nt: TGTGCCAGCTCACCACCGACAGTTTCCAATGAGCAGTTCTTC
CDR3aa: CASSPPTVSNEQFF

d_gene: .
j_gene: TRBJ1-4
abundance: .
v_gene: TRBV29-1
CDR3nt: TGCAGCGTTGGAGTGGGGGCTGGTGAAAAACTGTTTTTT
CDR3aa: CSVGVGAGEKLFF

d_gene: TRBD1
j_gene: TRBJ1-2
abundance: .
v_gene: TRBV7-9
CDR3nt: TGTGCCAGCAGCTTATTAGCAAGCGGGACAGGGGGTTATGGCTACACCTTC
CDR3aa: CASSLLASGTGGYGYTF

d_gene: .
j_gene: TRBJ1-1
abundance: once
v_gene: TRBV6-6
CDR3nt: TGTGCCAGCGGCGGCAGCCCGATTGATTTCTTT
CDR3aa: CASGGSPIDFF

d_gene: .
j_gene: TRBJ2-1
abundance: .
v_gene: TRBV7-2
CDR3nt: TGTGCCAGCAGCCAACTTCAGCCGGGCGCCATCGGACTTTACAATGAGCAGTTCTTC
CDR3aa: CASSQLQPGAIGLYNEQFF

d_gene: .
j_gene: TRBJ2-1
abundance: .
v_gene: TRBV10-1
CDR3nt: TGCGCCAGCAGTGAGTATCGGGGGCGAAATGAGCAGTTCTTC
CDR3aa: CASSEYRGRNEQFF

d_gene: TRBD1
j_gene: TRBJ1-2
abundance: .
v_gene: TRBV18
CDR3nt: TGTGCCAGCTCAGAAGGGACAGGGCCTCGCCCCCGTCCTAACTATGGCTACACCTTC
CDR3aa: CASSEGTGPRPRPNYGYTF